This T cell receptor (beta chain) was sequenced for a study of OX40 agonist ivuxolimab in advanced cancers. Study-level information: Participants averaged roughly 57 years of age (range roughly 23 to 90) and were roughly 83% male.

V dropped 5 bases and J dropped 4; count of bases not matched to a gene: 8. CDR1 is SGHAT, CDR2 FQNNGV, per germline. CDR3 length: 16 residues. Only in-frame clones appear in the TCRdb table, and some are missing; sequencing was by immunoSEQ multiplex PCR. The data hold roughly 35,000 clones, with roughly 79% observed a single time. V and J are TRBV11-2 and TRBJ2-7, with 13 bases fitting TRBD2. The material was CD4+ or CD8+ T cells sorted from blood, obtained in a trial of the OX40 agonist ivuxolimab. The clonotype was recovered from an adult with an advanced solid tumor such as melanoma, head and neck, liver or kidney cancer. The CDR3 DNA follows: TGTGCCAGCAGCATACGACTAGCGGGGGGCCCGTACGAGCAGTACTTC. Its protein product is CASSIRLAGGPYEQYF.